The 10 T cell receptor beta chains presented below share a single source sample, sequenced in a study of cytomegalovirus exposure and HLA in healthy donors. 13 Jbeta primers and 60 Vbeta primers were used for the PCR. Measured with immunoSEQ multiplex PCR; TCRdb has only the in-frame clones, and not every one. The repertoire holds 170,000 or so clones, with roughly 86% as singletons. Sequencing input: PBMCs. These receptors all come from a girl aged 5 to 17 in good health and CMV-seropositive.

V is TRBV29-1 and J is TRBJ1-1; D is perhaps TRBD1 (5 bases). The CDR3 sequence is 13 residues long. Germline CDR1 and CDR2: SQVTM and ANQGSEA. The V end lost 3 bases, the J end lost 1 base, and 9 bases lay between the germline ends. Here the CDR3 reads CSVDGGTNTEAFF. The CDR3 DNA reads as TGCAGCGTTGACGGAGGGACGAACACTGAAGCTTTCTTT.

V gene TRBV5-4 combines with J gene TRBJ2-1; 7 bases match TRBD2. The CDR3 has 17 residues. Germline-derived CDR1 and CDR2 are SGHNT and YYREEE (reference sequence). Germline trimming cut 1 base from V and 3 bases from J; bases unmatched to any gene: 10. CDR3 loop: CASSLIKLANDYNEQFF. The CDR3 DNA sequence: TGTGCCAGCAGCTTGATTAAACTAGCGAATGACTACAATGAGCAGTTCTTC.

The V call is TRBV4-1, the J call TRBJ1-2; 9 bases align to TRBD1. The V segment lost 1 base and the J segment 8 bases; nucleotides outside the gene matches: 2. This CDR3 is built from 13 residues. Germline CDR1 reads MGHRA; CDR2 reads YSYEKL. The CDR3 nucleotides read TGCGCCAGCAGCCAAGTTACAGGGGGCGGCTACACCTTC. Translating it yields CASSQVTGGGYTF.

The sample holds one count of this clone. V usage is TRBV19 and J usage is TRBJ1-1; 7 bases map to TRBD1. CDR3 length: 15 amino acids. Germline CDR1 and CDR2: LNHDA and SQIVND (reference sequence). V was pared by 5 bases and J by 4 bases, with 10 bases of the junction left unmatched. The DNA for the CDR3 is TGTGCCAGTAGTCACTCCAGGGGGAGACTCACTGAAGCTTTCTTT. Its protein product is CASSHSRGRLTEAFF.

The chain uses TRBV9 and TRBJ1-3; D is undetermined. CDR1 is SGDLS and CDR2 is YYNGEE in the germline V gene. Trimming left V 0 bases short and J 0 bases short, with 7 bases between. The CDR3 spans 15 residues. In nucleotides, the CDR3 is TGTGCCAGCAGCGTAGTAGCCAGCTCTGGAAACACCATATATTTT. It encodes CASSVVASSGNTIYF. Based on the CDR3 plus reference TRBV9 and TRBJ1-3, the full variable domain is DSGVTQTPKHLITATGQRVTLRCSPRSGDLSVYWYQQSLDQGLQFLIQYYNGEERAKGNILERFSAQQFPDLHSELNLSSLELGDSALYFCASSVVASSGNTIYFGEGSWLTVV.

The J gene is TRBJ1-4, the V gene TRBV28; no definite D call. There are 13 residues in the CDR3. Germline lookup yields CDR1 MDHEN and CDR2 SYDVKM. Trimming took 6 bases from V and 5 from J, leaving 10 bases between them. CDR3 nucleotide sequence: TGTGCCAGCAGCCCTAGCGGGAATGAAAAACTGTTTTTT. Translating it yields CASSPSGNEKLFF.

The V call is TRBV6-1, the J call TRBJ2-3; no clear D gene. The length of the CDR3 is 14 residues. Per germline, CDR1 MNHNS and CDR2 SASEGT. Trimming cost V 2 bases and J 0 bases, with 6 bases left between them. The CDR3 DNA is TGTGCCAGCAGTGAATGGAGTAGCACAGATACGCAGTATTTT. This translates into CASSEWSSTDTQYF.

The chain carries TRBV5-6 and TRBJ2-6, with 7 bases fitting TRBD2. Germline assignment: CDR1 SGHDT and CDR2 YYEEEE. Trimming cost V 3 bases and J 0 bases; bases outside gene matches: 9. The length of the CDR3 is 18 residues. CDR3 loop: CASSSKWGGDSGANVLTF. The CDR3 DNA follows: TGTGCCAGCAGCTCAAAGTGGGGGGGGGACTCTGGGGCCAACGTCCTGACTTTC.

V and J are TRBV2 and TRBJ2-1; D possibly corresponds to TRBD2 (5 bases). This CDR3 is built from 13 residues. V was shortened by 5 bases and J by 8 bases, with 13 bases between the two germline ends. Germline V gives CDR1 SNHLY, CDR2 FYNNEI. This CDR3 is CASSPWTWYEQFF. In DNA form, the CDR3 reads TGTGCCAGCAGTCCTTGGACTTGGTATGAGCAGTTCTTC.

The V and J genes are TRBV6-5 and TRBJ1-2; tentative D call: TRBD1 (5 bases). The CDR3 covers 16 residues. The germline V gene has CDR1 MNHEY and CDR2 SVGAGI. Trimming took 2 bases from V and 6 from J, leaving 19 bases between them. For the CDR3, the DNA is TGTGCCAGCAGTTACGCCGGAGGACGGGGGAGTGATGGCTACACCTTC. It translates to CASSYAGGRGSDGYTF.